This TCR beta chain was recorded in a study of shared clonotypes between healthy human individuals. Study summary: Donors consisted of two women and three men between 18 and 49.

The germline V gene has CDR1 MNHNS and CDR2 SASEGT. The CDR3 loop spans 16 amino acids. Trimming removed 4 bases from V and 2 bases from J; junction bases left unmatched: 7. Clones were sequenced by immunoSEQ multiplex PCR, and TCRdb holds only the in-frame ones, with some missing. Of about 2.2 million clones listed, approximately 92% are singletons. Naive CD8 cells lacked CD45RO and underwent positive selection for CCR7, leaving out terminally differentiated effector memory CD45RA+ cells. This clone has just a few counts. The TCR originated in a young man in good health. Some clones in this sample may be carry-over from other donors' samples. The chain couples TRBV6-1 to TRBJ1-1, with 10 positions matching TRBD1. The sequenced material came from naive CD8+ T cells from PBMCs. CDR3 DNA sequence: TGTGCCAGCAGTGGAGGGACAGGGGATGTTAACACTGAAGCTTTCTTT. This sequence encodes CASSGGTGDVNTEAFF.